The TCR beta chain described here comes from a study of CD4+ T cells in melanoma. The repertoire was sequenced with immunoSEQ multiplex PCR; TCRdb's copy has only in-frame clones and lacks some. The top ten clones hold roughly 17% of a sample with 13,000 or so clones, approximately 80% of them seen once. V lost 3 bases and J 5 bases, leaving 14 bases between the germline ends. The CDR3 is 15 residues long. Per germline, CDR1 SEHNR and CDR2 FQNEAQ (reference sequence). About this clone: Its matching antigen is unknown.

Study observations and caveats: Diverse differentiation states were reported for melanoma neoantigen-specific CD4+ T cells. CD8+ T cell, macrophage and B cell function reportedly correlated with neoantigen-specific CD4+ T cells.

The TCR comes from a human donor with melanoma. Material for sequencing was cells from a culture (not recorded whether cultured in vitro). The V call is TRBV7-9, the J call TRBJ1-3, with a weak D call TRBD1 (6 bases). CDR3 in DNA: TGTGCCAGCAGCTTCACAGGGACTAGTAGAAACACCATATATTTT. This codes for CASSFTGTSRNTIYF.